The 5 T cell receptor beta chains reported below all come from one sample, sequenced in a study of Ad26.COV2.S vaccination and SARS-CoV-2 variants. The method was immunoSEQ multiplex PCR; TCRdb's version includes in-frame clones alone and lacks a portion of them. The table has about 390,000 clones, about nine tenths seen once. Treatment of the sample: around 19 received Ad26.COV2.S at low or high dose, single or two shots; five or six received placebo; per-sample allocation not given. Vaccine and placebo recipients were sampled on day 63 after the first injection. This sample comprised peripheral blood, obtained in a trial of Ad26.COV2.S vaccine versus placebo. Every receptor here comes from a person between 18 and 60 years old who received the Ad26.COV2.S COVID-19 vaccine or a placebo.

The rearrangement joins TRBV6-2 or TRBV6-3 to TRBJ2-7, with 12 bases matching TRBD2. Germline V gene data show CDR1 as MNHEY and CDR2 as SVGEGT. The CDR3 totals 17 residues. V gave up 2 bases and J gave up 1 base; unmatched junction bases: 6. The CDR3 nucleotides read TGTGCCAGCAGTTACCCTCTAGCGGGGGGGCGTTCCTACGAGCAGTACTTC. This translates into CASSYPLAGGRSYEQYF.

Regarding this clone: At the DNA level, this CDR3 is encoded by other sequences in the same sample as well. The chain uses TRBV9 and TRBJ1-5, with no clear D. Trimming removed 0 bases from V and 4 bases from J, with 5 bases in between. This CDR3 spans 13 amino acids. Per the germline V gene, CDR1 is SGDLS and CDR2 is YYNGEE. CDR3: CASSVDGNQPQHF. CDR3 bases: TGTGCCAGCAGCGTAGACGGTAATCAGCCCCAGCATTTT.

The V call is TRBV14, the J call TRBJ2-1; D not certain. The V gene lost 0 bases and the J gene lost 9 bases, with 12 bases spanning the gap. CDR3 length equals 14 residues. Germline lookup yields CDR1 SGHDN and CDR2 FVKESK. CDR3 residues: CASSQDRSDVEQFF. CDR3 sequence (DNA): TGTGCCAGCAGCCAAGATCGATCGGATGTTGAGCAGTTCTTC.

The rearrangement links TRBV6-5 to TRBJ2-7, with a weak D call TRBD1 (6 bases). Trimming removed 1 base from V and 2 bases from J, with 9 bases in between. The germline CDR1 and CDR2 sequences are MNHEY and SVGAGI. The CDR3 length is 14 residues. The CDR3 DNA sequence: TGTGCCAGCAGTTACTTGGACAGAGCCTACGAGCAGTACTTC. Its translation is CASSYLDRAYEQYF.

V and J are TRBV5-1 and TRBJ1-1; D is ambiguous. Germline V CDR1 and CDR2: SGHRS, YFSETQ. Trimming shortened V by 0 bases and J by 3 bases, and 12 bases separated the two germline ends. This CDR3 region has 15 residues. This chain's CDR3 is CASSLGPGWDTEAFF. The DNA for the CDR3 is TGCGCCAGCAGCTTGGGTCCGGGCTGGGACACTGAAGCTTTCTTT. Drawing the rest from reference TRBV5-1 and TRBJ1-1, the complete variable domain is KAGVTQTPRYLIKTRGQQVTLSCSPISGHRSVSWYQQTPGQGLQFLFEYFSETQRNKGNFPGRFSGRQFSNSRSEMNVSTLELGDSALYLCASSLGPGWDTEAFFGQGTRLTVV.